The T cell receptor beta chain under discussion was sequenced for a study of blood T cell repertoires in COVID-19. TCRdb keeps only in-frame clones here, not all; method: immunoSEQ multiplex PCR. The data show about 120,000 clones, approximately 87% seen once. This clone occurred a few times. Germline V lookup: CDR1 SGHAT, CDR2 FQNNGV. The length of the CDR3 is 14 residues. The V and J ends lost 4 bases and 10 bases respectively, with 19 bases between them. This clonotype originated in a woman aged 45-65 years with acute or convalescent COVID-19. V and J are TRBV11-2 and TRBJ1-1; perhaps TRBD1 as D (6 bases). Sequencing used peripheral blood. The CDR3 DNA sequence: TGTGCCAGCAGCTCCTCCGGGGGGCAACTGGCAGCTTTCTTT. It encodes CASSSSGGQLAAFF.